What follows are 19 T cell receptor beta chains derived from one specimen sequenced in a study of blood T cell repertoires in COVID-19. TCRdb's copy holds only in-frame clones and misses some; the assay was immunoSEQ multiplex PCR. This sample has about 230,000 clones, with roughly 80% found just once. Specimen: peripheral blood. These receptors were obtained from an elderly woman with acute or convalescent COVID-19.

This clone was counted at least ten times. The chain joins TRBV2 to TRBJ1-5; D is uncertain. The CDR3 spans 14 residues. Trimming cost V 8 bases and J 0 bases, with 11 bases left between them. Germline assignment: CDR1 SNHLY and CDR2 FYNNEI. The CDR3 DNA sequence: TGTGCCAGCGAGGCAGACTATAGCAATCAGCCCCAGCATTTT. This translates into CASEADYSNQPQHF.

The table lists this clone with a count of one. The chain has TRBV7-3 and TRBJ2-1; 13 bases fit TRBD2. This CDR3 is 17 amino acids long. Germline-derived CDR1 and CDR2 are SGHTA and FQGTGA. Unmatched junction bases numbered 11, after V lost 5 bases and J lost 7 bases. In nucleotides, the CDR3 is TGTGCCAGCAGCACCCGGACTAGCGGGAGCCTTGGTAATGAGCAGTTCTTC. It specifies CASSTRTSGSLGNEQFF.

The chain is built from TRBV5-1 and TRBJ2-1; 10 bases match TRBD2. Germline CDR1 is SGHRS and CDR2 is YFSETQ. With V trimmed by 3 bases and J by 4 bases, 7 bases remained unmatched. There are 16 residues in the CDR3. The CDR3 spells CASSSKAGGSYNEQFF. In DNA, the CDR3 is TGCGCCAGCAGCTCCAAAGCGGGGGGGTCATACAATGAGCAGTTCTTC. Looking up the rest from reference TRBV5-1 and TRBJ2-1 gives the full variable domain: KAGVTQTPRYLIKTRGQQVTLSCSPISGHRSVSWYQQTPGQGLQFLFEYFSETQRNKGNFPGRFSGRQFSNSRSEMNVSTLELGDSALYLCASSSKAGGSYNEQFFGPGTRLTVL.

CDR3 nucleotide sequence: TGTGCCAGCAGTGAAGGATTGCAGGGCGGTCATACGCACTATGGCTACACCTTC. It translates to CASSEGLQGGHTHYGYTF. V is TRBV6-1 and J is TRBJ1-2; D possibly corresponds to TRBD1 (5 bases). Germline CDR1 and CDR2: MNHNS and SASEGT. The V end lost 1 base, the J end lost 3 bases, and 21 bases lay between the germline ends. CDR3 length: 18 amino acids.

The chain has TRBV10-3 and TRBJ1-1; 8 bases agree with TRBD1. The germline CDR1 and CDR2 sequences are ENHRY and SYGVKD. V dropped 5 bases and J dropped 1; count of bases not matched to a gene: 6. The CDR3 has 15 residues. Written as DNA, the CDR3 is TGTGCCATCAGTCTACAGGGGGAGCGGAACACTGAAGCTTTCTTT. Residues: CAISLQGERNTEAFF.

The CDR3 coding sequence is TGTGCCAGCTCACCAGTTACCGGACAGGGGAATTATGGCTACACCTTC. It specifies CASSPVTGQGNYGYTF. The chain joins TRBV18 to TRBJ1-2; 9 bases align to TRBD1. The CDR3 sequence is 16 residues long. Germline trimming cut 2 bases from V and 5 bases from J; bases unmatched to any gene: 9. The germline V gene encodes CDR1 KGHSH and CDR2 LQKENI.

The CDR3 is CSASGGGSSGANVLTF. The CDR3 region has the DNA TGCAGTGCTAGTGGCGGGGGCAGCTCTGGGGCCAACGTCCTGACTTTC. The chain couples TRBV20-1 to TRBJ2-6; D perhaps matches TRBD2 (7 bases). The CDR3 has 16 amino acids. The germline V gene encodes CDR1 DFQATT and CDR2 SNEGSKA (reference sequence). V was pared by 3 bases and J by 0 bases, with 12 bases between.

The rearrangement uses TRBV7-6 and TRBJ1-3, with TRBD1 matching 8 bases. The CDR3 totals 15 residues. Per the germline V gene, CDR1 is SGHVS and CDR2 is FNYEAQ. With 1 base clipped from V and 4 bases from J, the junction kept 3 bases outside the gene matches. The CDR3 sequence: CASSLEGQVGNTIYF. The CDR3 coding sequence is TGTGCCAGCAGCTTAGAGGGACAGGTCGGAAACACCATATATTTT.

The chain recombines TRBV5-1 with TRBJ2-1; a possible D gene is TRBD2 (6 bases). Germline V gene data show CDR1 as SGHRS and CDR2 as YFSETQ. The CDR3 has 15 amino acids. Trimming pared 0 bases from V and 2 bases from J, leaving 9 bases between. The CDR3, as DNA: TGCGCCAGCAGCTTGGAACTAGCTCCCTACAATGAGCAGTTCTTC. Translation gives CASSLELAPYNEQFF.

The chain has TRBV12-5 and TRBJ2-5, with D perhaps matching TRBD2 (5 bases). The germline V and J ends were trimmed by 3 bases and 4 bases, with 12 bases remaining between them. CDR1 is LGHNT, CDR2 FRNRAP, per germline. The CDR3 sequence is 14 residues long. DNA for the CDR3: TGTGCTAGTGGTTTCGGCAGGAGGACAGAGACCCAGTACTTC. Residues: CASGFGRRTETQYF.

The chain uses TRBV3-1 (or the pseudogene TRBV3-2) and TRBJ2-5; no reliable D call. This CDR3 spans 13 amino acids. V was pared by 5 bases and J by 2 bases, with 9 bases between. Per the germline V gene, CDR1 is LGHDT and CDR2 is YNNKEL (reference sequence). In DNA, the CDR3 is TGTGCCAGCAGCTCTAGAGTACAAGAGACCCAGTACTTC. It is translated as CASSSRVQETQYF.

The chain has TRBV24-1 and TRBJ1-2; D uncertain. Germline CDR1 reads KGHDR; CDR2 reads SFDVKD. V lost 4 bases, J lost 4 bases, and 12 bases lay in between. The CDR3 is made up of 14 amino acids. Here the CDR3 DNA reads TGTGCCACCAGTGACACCACCCTACGCTATGGCTACACCTTC. This gives the protein CATSDTTLRYGYTF.

The chain couples TRBV6-6 to TRBJ1-2; D is ambiguous. This CDR3 comprises 16 residues. V gave up 0 bases and J gave up 7 bases, with 18 bases separating them. Germline V lookup: CDR1 MNHNY, CDR2 SVGAGI (reference sequence). CDR3 nucleotide sequence: TGTGCCAGCAGTTACTCGACTACAGTGGGTGGTGGTGGCTACACCTTC. Amino acids: CASSYSTTVGGGGYTF.

V is TRBV5-1 and J is TRBJ2-3; 9 bases map to TRBD2. J was trimmed by 4 bases and V by 0 bases; bases with no gene match: 3. The length of the CDR3 is 15 residues. The germline gives CDR1 SGHRS, CDR2 YFSETQ. The CDR3 reads CASSLERGAPDTQYF. The DNA of the CDR3 is TGCGCCAGCAGCTTGGAGCGGGGGGCCCCAGATACGCAGTATTTT.

This rearrangement joins TRBV19 to TRBJ2-7, with D unclear. The CDR3 is made up of 15 amino acids. V lost 5 bases to trimming and J lost 2 bases, with 16 bases between them. Germline V gene lookup returns CDR1 LNHDA and CDR2 SQIVND (reference sequence). The CDR3 region is CASSATSSSAYEQYF. CDR3 DNA: TGTGCCAGTAGTGCAACCTCTTCCTCGGCCTACGAGCAGTACTTC.

The gene calls are TRBV3-1 (or the pseudogene TRBV3-2) and TRBJ2-5; 7 bases map to TRBD2. Looked up from germline, CDR1 is LGHDT and CDR2 is YNNKEL (reference sequence). This CDR3 has 13 amino acids. J was trimmed by 5 bases and V by 11 bases; bases with no gene match: 11. DNA for the CDR3: TGTGCCGTCCGAGGACGGGGAGGGGAGACCCAGTACTTC. This encodes CAVRGRGGETQYF.

The genes are TRBV5-4 and TRBJ2-1; a possible D gene is TRBD1 (5 bases). Trimming took 5 bases from V and 4 from J, leaving 10 bases between them. The CDR3 covers 13 residues. The germline CDR1 and CDR2 sequences are SGHNT and YYREEE (reference sequence). CDR3 region: CASRQADYNEQFF. CDR3 nucleotide sequence: TGTGCCAGCAGACAGGCAGATTACAATGAGCAGTTCTTC.

This rearrangement joins TRBV10-3 to TRBJ1-1; the match to TRBD1 covers 9 bases. Germline CDR1 is ENHRY and CDR2 is SYGVKD. The CDR3 is 12 residues long. The trim removed 6 bases at V and 4 bases at J, leaving 0 bases unmatched. The CDR3 DNA reads TGTGCCATCAGACAGGGGGCCACTGAAGCTTTCTTT. This translates into CAIRQGATEAFF.

The rearrangement joins TRBV4-1 to TRBJ1-5; D uncertain. V dropped 0 bases and J dropped 6 bases, with 6 bases sitting between them. Per the germline V gene, CDR1 is MGHRA and CDR2 is YSYEKL. This CDR3 spans 13 amino acids. The CDR3 loop reads CASSQEYRQPQHF. In DNA, the CDR3 is TGCGCCAGCAGCCAAGAATATCGTCAGCCCCAGCATTTT.